The 28 T cell receptor beta chains below were found in one sample sequenced in a study of T cells after yellow fever vaccination. TCRdb passed the 5' RACE reads through MiXCR, listing each CDR3 protein once. The data show approximately 300,000 distinct CDR3 sequences, around 6.8% seen once. Sequencing was performed on PBMCs, taken about 41 days after the first yellow fever vaccination. The receptors shown here come from a man between 18 and 29 years old who received the YFV17D yellow fever vaccine.

This chain connects TRBV6-1 to TRBJ2-3; possibly TRBD2 for D (6 bases). CDR1 is MNHNS and CDR2 is SASEGT in the germline V gene. The CDR3 length is 15 residues. Deletions cut 6 bases from V and 0 bases from J, with 13 bases between. CDR3: CASSRAGTSTDTQYF. The CDR3 DNA is TGTGCCAGCAGCCGAGCGGGTACTAGCACAGATACGCAGTATTTT.

This clonotype was detected many times. The rearrangement uses TRBV4-3 and TRBJ2-2; the D gene is possibly TRBD1 (6 bases). This CDR3 contains 15 residues. Germline lookup yields CDR1 LGHNA and CDR2 YSLEER. The V end lost 1 base, the J end lost 6 bases, and 12 bases lay between the germline ends. CDR3: CASSQGDTPSGELFF. The CDR3 DNA reads TGCGCCAGCAGCCAAGGGGACACCCCGTCCGGGGAGCTGTTTTTT.

V usage is TRBV7-3 and J usage is TRBJ2-5; D possibly corresponds to TRBD1 (6 bases). Trimming took 4 bases from V and 9 from J, leaving 15 bases between them. Germline loops: CDR1 SGHTA, CDR2 FQGTGA. The length of the CDR3 is 13 residues. CDR3 sequence: CASSSDGPGAQYF. In DNA form, the CDR3 reads TGTGCCAGCAGCTCCGACGGCCCAGGGGCCCAGTACTTC.

The J gene is TRBJ2-2, the V gene TRBV24-1; 11 bases line up with TRBD2. The CDR3 sequence is 18 residues long. The trim removed 3 bases at V and 7 bases at J, leaving 12 bases unmatched. CDR1 is KGHDR, CDR2 SFDVKD, per germline. CDR3 nucleotide sequence: TGTGCCACCAGTGATGTGGGACTAGCGGATTACGGTAGCGGGGAGCTGTTTTTT. This sequence encodes CATSDVGLADYGSGELFF.

Remarks on this clonotype: Being one base from a much bigger clone, this may be a read error. The chain recombines TRBV5-1 with TRBJ2-5; 8 positions agree with TRBD1. After removal of 4 bases from V and 2 bases from J, the junction contained 7 bases not matched to a gene. CDR1 is SGHRS, CDR2 YFSETQ, per germline. The CDR3 extends over 15 amino acids. The CDR3 DNA is TGCGCCAGCAGCGTGGGACAGGCTTTTCAAGAGACCCAGTACTTC. Protein sequence: CASSVGQAFQETQYF.

A note on this clonotype: A read error is possible here, since a much larger clone lies one base away. Here the CDR3 reads CASSSLGLTPSSYNEQFF. The CDR3 nucleotides are TGTGCCAGCAGCTCGTTGGGACTCACACCAAGCTCCTACAATGAGCAGTTCTTC. The chain recombines TRBV11-1 with TRBJ2-1; tentatively, D is TRBD2 (6 bases). Germline loops: CDR1 SGHAT, CDR2 FQDESV (reference sequence). The CDR3 runs to 18 residues. Trimming removed 4 bases from V and 0 bases from J, with 19 bases in between. Complete variable domain (other parts from reference TRBV11-1 and TRBJ2-1): EAEVAQSPRYKITEKSQAVAFWCDPISGHATLYWYRQILGQGPELLVQFQDESVVDDSQLPKDRFSAERLKGVDSTLKIQPAELGDSAMYLCASSSLGLTPSSYNEQFFGPGTRLTVL.

At least ten counts were recorded for this clonotype. The chain links TRBV7-9 to TRBJ2-2; the D is unclear. V lost 10 bases, J lost 5 bases, and 8 bases lay in between. The CDR3 totals 11 residues. Germline CDR1 reads SEHNR; CDR2 reads FQNEAQ (reference sequence). CDR3 sequence (DNA): TGTGCCACCCCCTGGACCGGGGAGCTGTTTTTT. Its translation: CATPWTGELFF.

This clonotype showed up many times. The chain has TRBV9 and TRBJ2-2, with D maybe TRBD2 (6 bases). The CDR3 covers 17 residues. Germline V gene data show CDR1 as SGDLS and CDR2 as YYNGEE. Between the trimmed V and J ends, which lost 2 bases and 5 bases, there was a span of 19 bases. The CDR3 DNA sequence: TGTGCCAGCAGCGTTTCACTAGCCCAACCCCGGACCGGGGAGCTGTTTTTT. This gives the protein CASSVSLAQPRTGELFF. The variable domain in full, completed from reference TRBV9 and TRBJ2-2, reads DSGVTQTPKHLITATGQRVTLRCSPRSGDLSVYWYQQSLDQGLQFLIQYYNGEERAKGNILERFSAQQFPDLHSELNLSSLELGDSALYFCASSVSLAQPRTGELFFGEGSRLTVL.

In this sample, this clonotype turned up a few times. The genes are TRBV6-5 and TRBJ2-1; D possibly corresponds to TRBD2 (5 bases). The V and J ends lost 2 bases and 1 base respectively, with 12 bases between them. This CDR3 region has 16 residues. Germline-derived CDR1 and CDR2 are MNHEY and SVGAGI. CDR3 in amino acids: CASSYNFRGSYNEQFF. The CDR3 DNA reads TGTGCCAGCAGTTACAACTTCCGGGGATCCTACAATGAGCAGTTCTTC.

This clonotype was counted a few times. V gene TRBV5-5 combines with J gene TRBJ2-1, with D tentatively TRBD2 (6 bases). The ends were cut back, 2 bases at V and 4 bases at J, with 13 bases in the middle. Germline V gene sequence: CDR1 SGHKS, CDR2 YYEKEE (reference sequence). The CDR3 runs to 15 residues. CDR3 region: CASSFSSVLYNEQFF. CDR3 DNA: TGTGCCAGCAGCTTCTCTAGCGTATTATACAATGAGCAGTTCTTC.

This clonotype appeared a few times. The chain recombines TRBV29-1 with TRBJ1-1, with TRBD1 matching over 8 bases. With 8 bases clipped from V and 5 bases from J, the junction kept 7 bases outside the gene matches. Germline CDR1 SQVTM, CDR2 ANQGSEA. The CDR3 has 12 amino acids. CDR3 DNA: TGCAGCACTTCAGGGGGCAAGACTGAAGCTTTCTTT. This gives the protein CSTSGGKTEAFF.

In this sample, this clonotype turned up many times. This chain joins TRBV20-1 and TRBJ2-5, with 9 nucleotides matching TRBD2. Germline V gene data show CDR1 as DFQATT and CDR2 as SNEGSKA (reference sequence). V lost 0 bases and J lost 0; bases outside the gene matches: 2. The CDR3 totals 15 residues. CDR3 nucleotides: TGCAGTGCTAGAGAGGCTAGCGGGGACCAAGAGACCCAGTACTTC. Its protein product is CSAREASGDQETQYF.

This clonotype turned up a few times. The CDR3 region is CASRVAGSTDTQYF. In DNA form, the CDR3 reads TGTGCCAGCAGGGTAGCGGGGAGCACAGATACGCAGTATTTT. The genes are TRBV12-3 or TRBV12-4 and TRBJ2-3, with 8 bases that match TRBD2. The V and J ends lost 6 bases and 0 bases, in that order; junction bases with no gene match: 2. This CDR3 has 14 amino acids.

This clonotype turned up a few times. V usage is TRBV7-9 and J usage is TRBJ1-6; the D gene is possibly TRBD1 (5 bases). The V end lost 5 bases, the J end lost 7 bases, and 18 bases lay between the germline ends. The CDR3 is 16 amino acids. Germline V lookup: CDR1 SEHNR, CDR2 FQNEAQ (reference sequence). The CDR3 here is CASSPSFDSRNSPLHF. The CDR3 DNA follows: TGTGCCAGCAGCCCCTCATTTGACAGTCGGAATTCACCCCTCCACTTT. Based on the CDR3 plus reference TRBV7-9 and TRBJ1-6, the full variable domain is DTGVSQNPRHKITKRGQNVTFRCDPISEHNRLYWYRQTLGQGPEFLTYFQNEAQLEKSRLLSDRFSAERPKGSFSTLEIQRTEQGDSAMYLCASSPSFDSRNSPLHFGNGTRLTVT.

The J gene is TRBJ2-6, the V gene TRBV7-3; the D gene is possibly TRBD1 (6 bases). V was shortened by 5 bases and J by 3 bases, with 11 bases between the two germline ends. The CDR3 loop spans 15 amino acids. The germline gives CDR1 SGHTA, CDR2 FQGTGA. The DNA for the CDR3 is TGTGCCAGCAGCACAACAGGGTTTGGGGCCAACGTCCTGACTTTC. As protein: CASSTTGFGANVLTF.

CDR3 bases: TGTGCCAGCAGGCCGGGGGGGTACACCGGGGAGCTGTTTTTT. This translates into CASRPGGYTGELFF. The rearrangement links TRBV6-2 or TRBV6-3 to TRBJ2-2; TRBD2 matches at 8 bases. After removal of 6 bases from V and 3 bases from J, the junction contained 3 bases not matched to a gene. Per germline, CDR1 MNHEY and CDR2 SVGEGT. The CDR3 extends over 14 amino acids.

This clonotype occurred a few times. The chain uses TRBV20-1 and TRBJ1-2; D unclear. The CDR3 totals 8 residues. Per germline, CDR1 DFQATT and CDR2 SNEGSKA (reference sequence). V lost 6 bases to trimming and J lost 8 bases, with 4 bases between them. In nucleotides, the CDR3 is TGCAGTGCGTACGGCTACACCTTC. Translation gives CSAYGYTF.

This clonotype was counted many times. CDR3 DNA sequence: TGCGCCAGGCGACAGGGAAATCAGCCCCAGCATTTT. This codes for CARRQGNQPQHF. The chain carries TRBV5-1 and TRBJ1-5; 7 bases agree with TRBD1. The V gene's germline CDR1 is SGHRS and CDR2 YFSETQ. CDR3 length: 12 amino acids. Trimming took 8 bases from V and 4 from J; bases not matched to a gene: 3.

This chain links TRBV5-1 with TRBJ2-3; D possibly corresponds to TRBD2 (7 bases). Per the germline V gene, CDR1 is SGHRS and CDR2 is YFSETQ. V gave up 2 bases and J gave up 0 bases, with 13 bases separating them. This CDR3 region has 16 residues. The DNA of the CDR3 is TGCGCCAGCAGCTTTTTACGGGGGGCCAGCACAGATACGCAGTATTTT. The encoded protein is CASSFLRGASTDTQYF. The full variable domain, with the rest looked up from reference TRBV5-1 and TRBJ2-3, is KAGVTQTPRYLIKTRGQQVTLSCSPISGHRSVSWYQQTPGQGLQFLFEYFSETQRNKGNFPGRFSGRQFSNSRSEMNVSTLELGDSALYLCASSFLRGASTDTQYFGPGTRLTVL.

This clonotype was counted ten times or more. The rearrangement uses TRBV7-2 and TRBJ2-5; TRBD2 matches 10 bases. The CDR3 loop spans 14 amino acids. With 4 bases clipped from V and 3 bases from J, the junction kept 2 bases outside the gene matches. Looked up from germline, CDR1 is SGHTA and CDR2 is FQGNSA. The CDR3 sequence is CASSSGLAEETQYF. In nucleotides, the CDR3 is TGTGCCAGCAGCTCCGGACTAGCGGAAGAGACCCAGTACTTC.

This clonotype was observed a handful of times. The V gene is TRBV10-2, the J gene TRBJ1-2, with TRBD1 matching over 7 bases. There are 14 residues in the CDR3. Germline values: CDR1 WSHSY, CDR2 SAAADI. Trimming at V came to 5 bases and at J to 0 bases, leaving 3 bases not matched to a gene. CDR3: CASSRQGTNYGYTF. The CDR3 nucleotides read TGCGCCAGCAGTCGACAGGGCACTAACTATGGCTACACCTTC.

This clonotype appeared many times. The J gene is TRBJ1-5, the V gene TRBV5-1, with a tentative D call TRBD1 (5 bases). CDR1 is SGHRS and CDR2 is YFSETQ in the germline V gene. V lost 2 bases, J lost 7 bases, and 13 bases lay in between. This CDR3 comprises 14 residues. The CDR3 loop is CASSFGDPGQPQHF. In nucleotides, the CDR3 is TGCGCCAGCAGCTTCGGGGACCCGGGGCAGCCCCAGCATTTT.

The chain uses TRBV12-3 or TRBV12-4 and TRBJ2-5; D is perhaps TRBD2 (5 bases). The V end was cut by 6 bases, the J end by 4 bases, with 9 bases between. This CDR3 is 12 amino acids long. CDR3 bases: TGTGCCAGCAGCCGAGAGGGAGAGACCCAGTACTTC. Amino acids: CASSREGETQYF.

The J gene is TRBJ2-5, the V gene TRBV20-1, with D unclear. V was shortened by 6 bases and J by 5 bases, with 16 bases between the two germline ends. The germline V gene has CDR1 DFQATT and CDR2 SNEGSKA (reference sequence). The CDR3 loop spans 13 amino acids. Here the CDR3 reads CSAATGSSETQYF. CDR3 bases: TGCAGTGCCGCGACGGGCTCTTCGGAGACCCAGTACTTC.

This clonotype showed up just a few times. The chain couples TRBV12-3 or TRBV12-4 to TRBJ1-1, with no clear D. This CDR3 spans 12 amino acids. The ends were cut back, 4 bases at V and 4 bases at J, with 7 bases in the middle. The CDR3 reads CASSSMGTEAFF. The CDR3 region has the DNA TGTGCCAGCAGTTCAATGGGCACTGAAGCTTTCTTT.

The chain has TRBV5-1 and TRBJ1-6; 8 bases match TRBD1. Germline CDR1 and CDR2: SGHRS and YFSETQ. The CDR3 is made up of 14 amino acids. V lost 2 bases to trimming and J lost 9 bases; unmatched junction nucleotides: 4. The CDR3 is CASSFDRGSSPLHF. The CDR3 DNA follows: TGCGCCAGCAGCTTCGACAGGGGCAGTTCACCCCTCCACTTT.

This clonotype turned up a few times. V usage is TRBV20-1 and J usage is TRBJ2-5, with 7 bases identical to TRBD2. CDR1 is DFQATT, CDR2 SNEGSKA, per germline (reference sequence). The CDR3 is 12 residues long. With 6 bases clipped from V and 4 bases from J, the junction kept 5 bases outside the gene matches. The CDR3 region has the DNA TGCAGTGCCGGGACTACCCGAGAGACCCAGTACTTC. It encodes CSAGTTRETQYF.

Only a few counts were recorded for this clonotype. V usage is TRBV7-8 and J usage is TRBJ2-3; 9 bases match TRBD2. This CDR3 comprises 16 residues. Per the germline V gene, CDR1 is SGHVS and CDR2 is FQNEAQ. Unmatched junction bases numbered 5, after V lost 1 base and J lost 3 bases. CDR3 amino acids: CASSLGAGGRTDTQYF. Written as DNA, the CDR3 is TGTGCCAGCAGCTTAGGGGCGGGGGGGCGGACAGATACGCAGTATTTT.